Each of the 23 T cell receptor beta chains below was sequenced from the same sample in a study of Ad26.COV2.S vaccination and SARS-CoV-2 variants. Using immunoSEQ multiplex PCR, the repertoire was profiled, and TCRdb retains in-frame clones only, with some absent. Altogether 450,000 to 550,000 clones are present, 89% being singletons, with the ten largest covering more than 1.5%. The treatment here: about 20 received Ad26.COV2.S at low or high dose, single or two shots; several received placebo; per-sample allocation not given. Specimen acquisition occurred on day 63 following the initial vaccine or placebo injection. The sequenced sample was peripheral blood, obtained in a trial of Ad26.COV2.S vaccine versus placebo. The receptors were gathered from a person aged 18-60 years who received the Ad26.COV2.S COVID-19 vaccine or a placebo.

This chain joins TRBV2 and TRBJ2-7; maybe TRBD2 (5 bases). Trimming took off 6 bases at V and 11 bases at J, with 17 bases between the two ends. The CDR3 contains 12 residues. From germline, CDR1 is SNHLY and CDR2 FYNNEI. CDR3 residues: CASRRLGKREYF. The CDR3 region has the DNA TGTGCCAGCAGGAGGCTTGGGAAGAGGGAGTACTTC.

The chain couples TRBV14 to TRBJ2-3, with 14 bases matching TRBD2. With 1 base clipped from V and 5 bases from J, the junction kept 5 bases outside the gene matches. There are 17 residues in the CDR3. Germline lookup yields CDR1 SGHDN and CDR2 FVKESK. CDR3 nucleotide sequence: TGTGCCAGCAGCCAAGCGGGACTAGCGGGAGTCGGAGATACGCAGTATTTT. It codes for CASSQAGLAGVGDTQYF.

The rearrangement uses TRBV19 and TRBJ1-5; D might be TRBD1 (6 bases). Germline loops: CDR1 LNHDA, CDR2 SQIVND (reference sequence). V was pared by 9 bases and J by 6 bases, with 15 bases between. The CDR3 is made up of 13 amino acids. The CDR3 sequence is CASLGGASQPQHF. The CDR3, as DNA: TGTGCCAGCTTAGGGGGGGCGAGTCAGCCCCAGCATTTT.

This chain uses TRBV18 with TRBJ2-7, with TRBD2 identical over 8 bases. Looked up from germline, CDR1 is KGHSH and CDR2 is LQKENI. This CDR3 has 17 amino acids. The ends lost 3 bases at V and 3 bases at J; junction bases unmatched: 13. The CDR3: CASSPRSSGTPGYEQYF. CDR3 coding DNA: TGTGCCAGCTCACCCCGTAGTAGCGGGACGCCGGGCTACGAGCAGTACTTC.

The CDR3 coding sequence is TGTGCCAGCAGGATGACTAGCGGGAACTTCCTTAGCTCCTACAATGAGCAGTTCTTC. Its protein product is CASRMTSGNFLSSYNEQFF. The chain links TRBV28 to TRBJ2-1, with 11 positions matching TRBD2. V shed 6 bases, J shed 0 bases, and the junction held 13 bases outside the gene matches. The CDR3 is 19 residues long. Germline V CDR1 and CDR2: MDHEN, SYDVKM.

CDR3 sequence: CASSFSRYDGYTF. The CDR3 DNA is TGTGCCAGCAGTTTCTCCAGGTACGATGGCTACACCTTC. The chain uses TRBV27 and TRBJ1-2; D unresolved. V lost 3 bases to trimming and J lost 6 bases, with 11 bases between them. This CDR3 has 13 amino acids. Germline values: CDR1 MNHEY, CDR2 SMNVEV (reference sequence).

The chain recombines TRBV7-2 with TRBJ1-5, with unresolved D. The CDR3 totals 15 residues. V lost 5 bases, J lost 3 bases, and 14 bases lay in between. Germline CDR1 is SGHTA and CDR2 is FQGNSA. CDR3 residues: CASSLDGGTNQPQHF. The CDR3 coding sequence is TGTGCCAGCAGCCTTGACGGAGGTACCAATCAGCCCCAGCATTTT.

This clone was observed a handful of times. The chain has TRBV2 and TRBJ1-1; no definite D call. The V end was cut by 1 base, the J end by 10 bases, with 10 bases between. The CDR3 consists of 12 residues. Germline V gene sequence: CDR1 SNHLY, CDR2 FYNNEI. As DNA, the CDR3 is TGTGCCAGCAGTGAAGTGTCGCGGGTAGCTTTCTTT. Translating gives CASSEVSRVAFF.

The DNA for the CDR3 is TGTGCCAGTAGTCTCGAATCAGGCGACTATGGCTACACCTTC. This gives the protein CASSLESGDYGYTF. The chain recombines TRBV19 with TRBJ1-2; D is unresolved. The V end was cut by 5 bases, the J end by 3 bases, with 13 bases between. Germline loops: CDR1 LNHDA, CDR2 SQIVND (reference sequence). The CDR3 contains 14 residues.

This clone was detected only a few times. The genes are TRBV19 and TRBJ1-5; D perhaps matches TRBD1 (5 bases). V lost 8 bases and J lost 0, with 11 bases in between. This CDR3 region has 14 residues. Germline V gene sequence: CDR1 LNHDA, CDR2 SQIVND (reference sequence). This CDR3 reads CASEQDNSNQPQHF. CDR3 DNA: TGTGCCAGTGAACAGGACAATAGCAATCAGCCCCAGCATTTT.

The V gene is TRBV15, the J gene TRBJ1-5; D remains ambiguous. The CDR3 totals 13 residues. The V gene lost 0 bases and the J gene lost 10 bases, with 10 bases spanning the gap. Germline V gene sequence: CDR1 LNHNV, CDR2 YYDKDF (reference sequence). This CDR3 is CATSRDAQYPQHF. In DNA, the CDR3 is TGTGCCACCAGCAGAGACGCCCAGTATCCCCAGCATTTT.

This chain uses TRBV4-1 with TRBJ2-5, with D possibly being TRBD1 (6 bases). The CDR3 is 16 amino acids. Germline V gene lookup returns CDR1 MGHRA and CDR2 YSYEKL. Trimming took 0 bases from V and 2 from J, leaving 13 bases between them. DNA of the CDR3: TGCGCCAGCAGCCAAGATCCAGGACAGAGACAAGAGACCCAGTACTTC. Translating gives CASSQDPGQRQETQYF.

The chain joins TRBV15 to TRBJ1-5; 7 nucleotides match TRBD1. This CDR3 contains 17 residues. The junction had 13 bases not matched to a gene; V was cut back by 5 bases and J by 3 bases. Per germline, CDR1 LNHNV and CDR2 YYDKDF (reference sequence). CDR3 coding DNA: TGTGCCACCAGCGGATTAAAGGGGGGACAGACCAATCAGCCCCAGCATTTT. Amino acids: CATSGLKGGQTNQPQHF. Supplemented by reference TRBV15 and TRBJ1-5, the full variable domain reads DAMVIQNPRYQVTQFGKPVTLSCSQTLNHNVMYWYQQKSSQAPKLLFHYYDKDFNNEADTPDNFQSRRPNTSFCFLDIRSPGLGDTAMYLCATSGLKGGQTNQPQHFGDGTRLSIL.

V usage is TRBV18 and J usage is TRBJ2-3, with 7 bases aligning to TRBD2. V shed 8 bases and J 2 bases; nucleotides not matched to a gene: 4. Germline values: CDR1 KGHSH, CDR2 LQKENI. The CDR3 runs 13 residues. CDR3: CASGTSVTDTQYF. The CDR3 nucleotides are TGTGCCAGCGGTACTAGCGTCACAGATACGCAGTATTTT.

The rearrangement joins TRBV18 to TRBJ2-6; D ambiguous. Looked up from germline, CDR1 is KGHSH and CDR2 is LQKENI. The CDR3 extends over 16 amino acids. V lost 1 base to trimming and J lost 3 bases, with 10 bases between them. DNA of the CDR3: TGTGCCAGCTCACCACTGTCAGACGGTGGGGCCAACGTCCTGACTTTC. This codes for CASSPLSDGGANVLTF.

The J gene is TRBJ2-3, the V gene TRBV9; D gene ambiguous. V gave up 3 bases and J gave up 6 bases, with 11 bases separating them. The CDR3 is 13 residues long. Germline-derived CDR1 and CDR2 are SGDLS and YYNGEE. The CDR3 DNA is TGTGCCAGCAGCGAAAGAATTACCGATACGCAGTATTTT. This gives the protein CASSERITDTQYF.

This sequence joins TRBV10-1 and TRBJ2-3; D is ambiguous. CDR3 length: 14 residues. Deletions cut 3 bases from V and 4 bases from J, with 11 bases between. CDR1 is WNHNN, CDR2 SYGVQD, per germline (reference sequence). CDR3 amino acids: CASSEGSRADTQYF. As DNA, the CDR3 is TGCGCCAGCAGTGAAGGCAGCCGAGCAGATACGCAGTATTTT.

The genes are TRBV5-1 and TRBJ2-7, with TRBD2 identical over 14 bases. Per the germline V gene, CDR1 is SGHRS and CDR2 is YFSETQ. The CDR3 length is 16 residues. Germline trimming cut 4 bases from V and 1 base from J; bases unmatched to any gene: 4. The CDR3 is CASSQGLAGGSYEQYF. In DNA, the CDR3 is TGCGCCAGCAGCCAAGGACTAGCGGGAGGTTCCTACGAGCAGTACTTC.

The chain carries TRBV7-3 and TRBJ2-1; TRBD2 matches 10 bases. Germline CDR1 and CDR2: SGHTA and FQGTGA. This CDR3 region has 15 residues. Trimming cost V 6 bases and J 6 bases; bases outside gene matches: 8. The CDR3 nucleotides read TGTGCCAGCAGACTTAACGGACTAGCGGCCAATGAGCAGTTCTTC. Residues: CASRLNGLAANEQFF.

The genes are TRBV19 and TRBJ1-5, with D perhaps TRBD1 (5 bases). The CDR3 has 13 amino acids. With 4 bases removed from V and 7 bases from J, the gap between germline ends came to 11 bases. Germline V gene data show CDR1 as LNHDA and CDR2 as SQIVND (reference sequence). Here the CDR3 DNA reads TGTGCCAGTAGTAGACAGTCGGGCCAGCCCCAGCATTTT. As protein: CASSRQSGQPQHF. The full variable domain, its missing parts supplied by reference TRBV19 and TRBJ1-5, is DGGITQSPKYLFRKEGQNVTLSCEQNLNHDAMYWYRQDPGQGLRLIYYSQIVNDFQKGDIAEGYSVSREKKESFPLTVTSAQKNPTAFYLCASSRQSGQPQHFGDGTRLSIL.

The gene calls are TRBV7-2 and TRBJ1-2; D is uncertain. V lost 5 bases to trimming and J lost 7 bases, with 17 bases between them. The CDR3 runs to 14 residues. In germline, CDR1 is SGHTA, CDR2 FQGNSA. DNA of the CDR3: TGTGCCAGCAGCCCAATTTTGGAGGTTCGTGGCTACACCTTC. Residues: CASSPILEVRGYTF.

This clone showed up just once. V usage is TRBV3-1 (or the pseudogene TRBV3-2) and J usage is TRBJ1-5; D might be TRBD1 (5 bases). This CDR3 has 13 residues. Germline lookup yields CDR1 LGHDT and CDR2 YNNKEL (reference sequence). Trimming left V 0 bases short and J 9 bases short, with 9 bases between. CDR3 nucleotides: TGTGCCAGCAGCCAAGAAGTAAGGGGGCCCCAGCATTTT. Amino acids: CASSQEVRGPQHF.

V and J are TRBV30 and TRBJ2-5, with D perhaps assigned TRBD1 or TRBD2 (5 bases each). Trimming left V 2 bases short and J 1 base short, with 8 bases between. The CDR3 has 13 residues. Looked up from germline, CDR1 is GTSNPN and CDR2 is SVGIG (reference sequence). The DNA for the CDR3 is TGTGCCTGGAGTCCCGGGGCCCAAGAGACCCAGTACTTC. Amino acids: CAWSPGAQETQYF.